What follows are 2 T cell receptor beta chains derived from one specimen sequenced in a study of blood T cell repertoires in COVID-19. Here immunoSEQ multiplex PCR was the method, and the copy in TCRdb shows in-frame clones only, minus some. The sample holds about 230,000 clones, around four fifths seen once. Sequencing was performed on peripheral blood. These receptors all stem from a man aged 35 to 55 with active or convalescent COVID-19.

This chain connects TRBV6-1 to TRBJ2-4; 10 nucleotides align to TRBD2. CDR3 length equals 14 residues. After removal of 2 bases from V and 11 bases from J, the junction contained 6 bases not matched to a gene. Per germline, CDR1 MNHNS and CDR2 SASEGT. The CDR3 sequence: CASSESGGDRFQYF. The CDR3 coding sequence is TGTGCCAGCAGTGAAAGCGGGGGGGACAGATTTCAGTACTTC.

V usage is TRBV4-3 and J usage is TRBJ1-4; TRBD1 might be the D (5 bases). Germline V gene lookup returns CDR1 LGHNA and CDR2 YSLEER. This CDR3 region has 14 residues. V was trimmed by 4 bases and J by 4 bases, leaving 10 bases between them. The CDR3, as DNA: TGCGCCAGCAGCCCACGACAGTTTAATGAAAAACTGTTTTTT. It specifies CASSPRQFNEKLFF.